This is a list of T cell receptor beta chains from one sample in a study of PD-1 blockade in mismatch repair-deficient tumors. Here immunoSEQ multiplex PCR was the method, and the copy in TCRdb shows in-frame clones only, minus some. The repertoire holds 90,000 to 120,000 clones, with approximately 83% as singletons. The source material was peripheral blood, sampled 30 to 36 weeks after starting pembrolizumab. The receptor set was obtained from an adult with mismatch repair-deficient cancer. Each CDR3 is given with its conserved first and last residue.

j_call v_call cdr3_aa
TRBJ1-1 TRBV27 CASSRTGPNTEAFF
TRBJ2-7 TRBV5-5 CASSLIPGQGFSYEQYF
TRBJ2-1 TRBV5-1 CASSLAPQGSSYNEQFF
TRBJ1-2 TRBV28 CASSSLGRPGYTF
TRBJ1-1 TRBV6-5 CASSYIGGGTEAFF
TRBJ1-2 TRBV11-2 CASSLGQGTRTNYGYTF
TRBJ2-1 TRBV30 CAWRGTSYNEQFF
TRBJ2-2 TRBV2 CASSVLAGSNTGELFF
TRBJ2-1 TRBV6-5 CASRLSGLAGLYEQFF
TRBJ1-5 TRBV5-8 CASSWTGWNQPQHF
TRBJ2-3 TRBV9 CASSRTGQLTDTQYF
TRBJ1-4 TRBV9 CASSAGGAGREKLFF
TRBJ2-3 TRBV1 CTSSQDNQREEPTDTQYF
- TRBV18 CASSSPRGLSYEQYF
TRBJ2-1 TRBV12-5 CASGLGIPGLYNEQFF
TRBJ2-7 TRBV6-5 CASQVPPEQYF
TRBJ2-3 TRBV4-1 CASSQWTGADTQYF
TRBJ2-3 TRBV6-1 CASSGLAGTPDTQYF
TRBJ2-1 TRBV29-1 CSVRTSGSTVNEQFF
TRBJ2-7 TRBV14 CASSQEYGLALSYEQYF
TRBJ2-3 TRBV6-1 CASSDQSGRGTDTQYF
TRBJ1-2 TRBV19 CASSMKISNNYGYTF
TRBJ2-1 TRBV7-8 CASSMTSGRAFEQFF
TRBJ2-1 TRBV2 CASSGDRLGSYNEQFF
TRBJ2-1 TRBV6-1 CASSARTPNEQFF
TRBJ1-3 TRBV7-9 CASSLLVGGNTIYF
TRBJ2-7 TRBV27 CASSLGLGVEQYF
TRBJ1-5 TRBV19 CASKGGQGSNQPQHF
TRBJ2-4 TRBV25-1 CASSQGGENIQYF
TRBJ2-3 TRBV7-7 CASSPRAGPPDTQYF
TRBJ2-3 TRBV6-6 CASSYSLGADTQYF
TRBJ1-6 TRBV5-1 CASSLGQGANSPLHF
TRBJ1-1 TRBV4-2 CASSQDPLRHDGEAFF
TRBJ1-1 TRBV5-1 CASRDKNTEAFF
TRBJ2-2 TRBV18 CASSPGTGIKELFF
TRBJ2-1 TRBV6-5 CASSPGFDEQFF
TRBJ1-1 TRBV6-5 CAIRGVSEAFF
TRBJ2-6 TRBV2 CASSYSGANVLTF
TRBJ1-4 TRBV2 CASSRQLNEKLFF
TRBJ2-7 TRBV7-2 CASSSPGQGPEQYF
TRBJ2-3 TRBV4-3 CASSQDKYTDTQYF
TRBJ2-5 TRBV30 CAWRGGQSQETQYF
TRBJ2-2 TRBV4-1 CASRRESRTGELFF
TRBJ1-1 TRBV5-6 CASSFSLNTEAFF
TRBJ1-2 TRBV19 CASSTTGTRYGYTF
TRBJ2-7 TRBV6-5 CASSYGDSLYF
TRBJ2-7 TRBV28 CATDTSSYEQYF
TRBJ2-2 TRBV7-9 CASSLELDTGELFF
TRBJ2-7 TRBV7-9 CASSLGTAYEQYF
TRBJ1-1 TRBV7-8 CASSPGRRAAKHMNTEAFF
TRBJ1-2 TRBV7-8 CASSYSEGDNYGYTF
TRBJ1-4 TRBV7-9 CASSLSRDRNEKLFF
TRBJ2-1 TRBV10-3 CAISEGAGTPYGEQFF